These 8 T cell receptor beta chains share one sample of origin, sequenced in a study of blood T cell repertoires in COVID-19. The method was immunoSEQ multiplex PCR; TCRdb's version includes in-frame clones alone and lacks a portion of them. The sample gives 400,000 to 500,000 clones, 88% of which show up once; 1.8% is in the top ten. The sample was PBMCs or T cells enriched from blood (not recorded which). All receptors derive from a woman aged 40 to 50 who had recovered from COVID-19.

The rearrangement links TRBV10-3 to TRBJ2-5, with 8 bases fitting TRBD1. CDR1 and CDR2 from the germline V gene are ENHRY and SYGVKD. The CDR3 totals 13 residues. V lost 9 bases and J lost 5; bases outside the gene matches: 8. CDR3 region: CAMGGGQGETQYF. The CDR3 DNA reads as TGTGCCATGGGGGGAGGACAGGGTGAGACCCAGTACTTC.

The rearrangement links TRBV5-6 to TRBJ2-4; D perhaps matches TRBD2 (6 bases). The germline gives CDR1 SGHDT, CDR2 YYEEEE. The CDR3 is made up of 16 amino acids. Trimming cost V 2 bases and J 0 bases, with 12 bases left between them. CDR3 protein: CASSFRDSLAKNIQYF. The CDR3 coding sequence is TGTGCCAGCAGCTTCCGGGACTCTTTAGCCAAAAACATTCAGTACTTC.

This clone showed up just a few times. The gene calls are TRBV25-1 and TRBJ1-1, with a tentative D call TRBD1 (6 bases). Germline loops: CDR1 MGHDK, CDR2 SYGVNS. The V end lost 1 base, the J end lost 0 bases, and 18 bases lay between the germline ends. The CDR3 loop spans 18 amino acids. This CDR3 reads CASSESRGGLGMNTEAFF. CDR3 nucleotides: TGTGCCAGCAGTGAATCCCGGGGGGGCTTAGGGATGAACACTGAAGCTTTCTTT.

The chain employs TRBV4-3 and TRBJ1-3; D is ambiguous. With 0 bases removed from V and 2 bases from J, the gap between germline ends came to 8 bases. CDR3 length: 15 residues. Germline V lookup: CDR1 LGHNA, CDR2 YSLEER. The CDR3 sequence: CASSQDPVTGNTIYF. CDR3 DNA sequence: TGCGCCAGCAGCCAAGATCCAGTGACTGGAAACACCATATATTTT.

The CDR3 DNA sequence: TGTGCCAGCAGCTTAGCGCAGGGCCATACGCAGTATTTT. It specifies CASSLAQGHTQYF. The chain combines TRBV7-2 with TRBJ2-3; possible D gene TRBD1, 5 bases. Germline V lookup: CDR1 SGHTA, CDR2 FQGNSA. V lost 0 bases to trimming and J lost 7 bases, with 8 bases between them. This CDR3 spans 13 amino acids.

The chain combines TRBV19 with TRBJ2-5; 15 bases agree with TRBD2. V shed 3 bases and J 2 bases; nucleotides not matched to a gene: 13. There are 20 residues in the CDR3. CDR1 and CDR2 from the germline V gene are LNHDA and SQIVND (reference sequence). The CDR3: CASSIQGLAGGPKTQETQYF. The CDR3 DNA reads TGTGCCAGTAGTATCCAGGGACTAGCGGGAGGCCCAAAAACACAAGAGACCCAGTACTTC.

V gene TRBV7-9 combines with J gene TRBJ2-1; 12 bases agree with TRBD2. Germline lookup yields CDR1 SEHNR and CDR2 FQNEAQ (reference sequence). The CDR3 is 15 residues long. Trimming cost V 3 bases and J 10 bases; bases outside gene matches: 7. The CDR3 loop is CASSFSSGRAVEQFF. The CDR3, as DNA: TGTGCCAGCAGCTTCTCTAGCGGGAGGGCCGTGGAGCAGTTCTTC.

This chain uses TRBV19 with TRBJ2-1; TRBD2 is a possible D gene (6 bases). This CDR3 comprises 15 residues. Trimming shortened V by 6 bases and J by 9 bases, and 21 bases separated the two germline ends. Germline CDR1 reads LNHDA; CDR2 reads SQIVND (reference sequence). The CDR3 reads CASRNRDLNRGEQFF. CDR3 nucleotides: TGTGCCAGTAGAAACCGGGACTTAAATCGCGGTGAGCAGTTCTTC.